Listed here is a single T cell receptor beta chain. Its target is unknown. The sample originates from a study of cytomegalovirus exposure and HLA in healthy donors. Looking at the study overall: A later analysis reported the 95 to 150 validation repertoires used the same platform as the roughly 700 first-cohort repertoires.

Assay used: immunoSEQ multiplex PCR; TCRdb lists only in-frame clones, some missing. The table shows approximately 120,000 clones, with around nine tenths occurring only once. General study findings and limits: Reportedly, diagnosis of cytomegalovirus status by the classifier showed high specificity and sensitivity. The study designated 150 or so TCR beta chains cytomegalovirus-associated.

Sequenced sample: PBMCs. This clonotype was sampled from a young woman in good health and CMV-seronegative.

In DNA form, the CDR3 reads TGTGCCAGTAGAGATTACGGGAACATTCAGTACTTC. Residues: CASRDYGNIQYF. The V gene is TRBV19, the J gene TRBJ2-4; D is ambiguous. The CDR3 contains 12 residues. The ends were cut back, 6 bases at V and 7 bases at J, with 10 bases in the middle. Germline V gene lookup returns CDR1 LNHDA and CDR2 SQIVND (reference sequence).